One sample yielded the 5 T cell receptor beta chains listed below, sequenced in a study of CD8+ T cells in alopecia areata. Following extraction, RNA underwent reverse transcription to cDNA, which served as the sequencing template. Some clones are missing from TCRdb's copy, which holds only in-frame ones; the method was immunoSEQ multiplex PCR. This table holds some 5,000 clones, 50% to 75% found once. It was from alopecia areata patients that lesional scalp punch biopsies and peripheral blood were collected. Sequences were obtained from skin. The receptor source for this set is a human donor with alopecia areata.

This chain joins TRBV7-6 and TRBJ2-7; tentative D call: TRBD1 (5 bases). Germline CDR1 and CDR2: SGHVS and FNYEAQ. This CDR3 has 13 amino acids. Between the trimmed V and J ends, which lost 3 bases and 7 bases, there was a span of 13 bases. The CDR3 spells CASSFSGRSEQYF. In DNA form, the CDR3 reads TGTGCCAGCAGCTTTTCAGGGCGATCGGAGCAGTACTTC.

The chain joins TRBV7-8 to TRBJ2-1; 8 bases are shared with TRBD2. Germline V gene data show CDR1 as SGHVS and CDR2 as FQNEAQ. The CDR3 is made up of 17 amino acids. V lost 1 base, J lost 6 bases, and 11 bases stayed unmatched. CDR3 coding DNA: TGTGCCAGCAGCTTAGATATTTCGACGGGAGGGACCAATGAGCAGTTCTTC. Encoded protein: CASSLDISTGGTNEQFF.

This clone occurred a few times. This chain joins TRBV10-3 and TRBJ2-1; TRBD2 matches 10 bases. J was trimmed by 5 bases and V by 2 bases; bases with no gene match: 12. Germline assignment: CDR1 ENHRY and CDR2 SYGVKD. The CDR3 sequence is 18 residues long. CDR3: CAISEASGRAREDNEQFF. The CDR3 DNA follows: TGTGCCATCAGTGAGGCCAGCGGGAGGGCCAGGGAAGACAATGAGCAGTTCTTC.

The chain uses TRBV27 and TRBJ2-7, with 10 bases that match TRBD2. With V trimmed by 6 bases and J by 2 bases, 7 bases remained unmatched. CDR1 is MNHEY and CDR2 is SMNVEV in the germline V gene (reference sequence). This CDR3 region has 15 residues. CDR3 sequence reads: CASSPPGTSAYEQYF. As DNA, the CDR3 is TGTGCCAGCAGCCCTCCCGGGACTAGCGCCTACGAGCAGTACTTC.

This clone was picked up one time. The chain is built from TRBV7-8 and TRBJ2-7; D perhaps matches TRBD1 (6 bases). V was shortened by 2 bases and J by 2 bases, with 10 bases between the two germline ends. CDR3 length: 14 amino acids. From germline, CDR1 is SGHVS and CDR2 FQNEAQ. The CDR3 region is CASSLPGTPYEQYF. DNA of the CDR3: TGTGCCAGCAGCTTACCCGGGACACCCTACGAGCAGTACTTC.